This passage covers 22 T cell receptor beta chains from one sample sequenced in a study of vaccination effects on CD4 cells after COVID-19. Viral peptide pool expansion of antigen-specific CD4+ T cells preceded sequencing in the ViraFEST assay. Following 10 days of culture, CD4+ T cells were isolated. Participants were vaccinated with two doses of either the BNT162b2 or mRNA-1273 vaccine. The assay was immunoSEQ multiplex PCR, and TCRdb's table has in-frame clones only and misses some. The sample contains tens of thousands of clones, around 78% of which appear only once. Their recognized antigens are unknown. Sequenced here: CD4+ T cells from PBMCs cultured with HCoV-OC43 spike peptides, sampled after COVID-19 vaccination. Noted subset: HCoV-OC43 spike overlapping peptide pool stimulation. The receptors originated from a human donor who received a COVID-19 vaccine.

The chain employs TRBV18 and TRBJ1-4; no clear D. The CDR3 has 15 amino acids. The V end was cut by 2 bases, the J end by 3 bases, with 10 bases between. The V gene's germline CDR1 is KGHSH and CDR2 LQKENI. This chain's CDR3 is CASSPNRASNEKLFF. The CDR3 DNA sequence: TGTGCCAGCTCACCAAACCGGGCCTCTAATGAAAAACTGTTTTTT. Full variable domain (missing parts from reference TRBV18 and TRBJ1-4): NAGVMQNPRHLVRRRGQEARLRCSPMKGHSHVYWYRQLPEEGLKFMVYLQKENIIDESGMPKERFSAEFPKEGPSILRIQQVVRGDSAAYFCASSPNRASNEKLFFGSGTQLSVL.

The CDR3 here is CASSDRGEQFF. CDR3 nucleotides: TGTGCCAGCAGTGACAGGGGTGAGCAGTTCTTC. V and J are TRBV6-1 and TRBJ2-1; a possible D gene is TRBD1 (6 bases). The CDR3 is made up of 11 amino acids. V gave up 3 bases and J gave up 9 bases, with 6 bases separating them. Germline CDR1 MNHNS, CDR2 SASEGT.

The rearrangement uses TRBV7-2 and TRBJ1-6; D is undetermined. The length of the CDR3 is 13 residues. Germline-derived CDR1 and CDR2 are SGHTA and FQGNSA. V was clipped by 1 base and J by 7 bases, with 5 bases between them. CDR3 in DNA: TGTGCCAGCAGCTTAGAGCAGAATTCACCCCTCCACTTT. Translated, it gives CASSLEQNSPLHF. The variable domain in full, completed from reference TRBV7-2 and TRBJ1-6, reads GAGVSQSPSNKVTEKGKDVELRCDPISGHTALYWYRQSLGQGLEFLIYFQGNSAPDKSGLPSDRFSAERTGGSVSTLTIQRTQQEDSAVYLCASSLEQNSPLHFGNGTRLTVT.

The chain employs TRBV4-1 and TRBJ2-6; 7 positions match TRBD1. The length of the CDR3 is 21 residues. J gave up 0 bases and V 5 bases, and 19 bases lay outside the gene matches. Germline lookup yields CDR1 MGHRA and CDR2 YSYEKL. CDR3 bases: TGCGCCAGCAGCGCCAGATCCATGACAGGGTTACTATCCTCTGGGGCCAACGTCCTGACTTTC. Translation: CASSARSMTGLLSSGANVLTF.

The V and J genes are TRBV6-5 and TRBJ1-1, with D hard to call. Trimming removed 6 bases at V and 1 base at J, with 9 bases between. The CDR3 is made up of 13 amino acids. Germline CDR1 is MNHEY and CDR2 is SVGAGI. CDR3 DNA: TGTGCCAGCAGACGAATCAGGAACACTGAAGCTTTCTTT. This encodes CASRRIRNTEAFF.

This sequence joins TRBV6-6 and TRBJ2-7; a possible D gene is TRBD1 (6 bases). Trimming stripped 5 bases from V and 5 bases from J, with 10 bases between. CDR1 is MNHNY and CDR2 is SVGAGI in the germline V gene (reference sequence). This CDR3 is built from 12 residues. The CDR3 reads CASSGQTNEQYV. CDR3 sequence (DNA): TGTGCCAGCAGTGGACAGACCAACGAGCAGTACGTC.

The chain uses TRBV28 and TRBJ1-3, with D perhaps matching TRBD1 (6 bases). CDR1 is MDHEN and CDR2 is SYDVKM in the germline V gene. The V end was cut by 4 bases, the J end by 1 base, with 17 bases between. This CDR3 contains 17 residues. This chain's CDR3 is CASSSPGDKSSGNTIYF. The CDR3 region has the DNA TGTGCCAGCAGTTCCCCGGGGGACAAAAGTTCTGGAAACACCATATATTTT.

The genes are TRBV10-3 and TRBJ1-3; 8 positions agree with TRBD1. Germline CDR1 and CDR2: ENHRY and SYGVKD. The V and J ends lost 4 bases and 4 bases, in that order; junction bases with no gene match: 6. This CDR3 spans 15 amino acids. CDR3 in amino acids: CAISGQGASGNTIYF. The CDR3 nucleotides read TGTGCCATCAGTGGCCAGGGGGCGTCAGGAAACACCATATATTTT.

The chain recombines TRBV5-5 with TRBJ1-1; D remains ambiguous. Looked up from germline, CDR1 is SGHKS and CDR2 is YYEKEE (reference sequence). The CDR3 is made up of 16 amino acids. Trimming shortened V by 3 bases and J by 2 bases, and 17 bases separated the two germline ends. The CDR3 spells CASSYTLGLKNTEAFF. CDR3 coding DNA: TGTGCCAGCAGCTACACACTGGGCCTCAAAAACACTGAAGCTTTCTTT.

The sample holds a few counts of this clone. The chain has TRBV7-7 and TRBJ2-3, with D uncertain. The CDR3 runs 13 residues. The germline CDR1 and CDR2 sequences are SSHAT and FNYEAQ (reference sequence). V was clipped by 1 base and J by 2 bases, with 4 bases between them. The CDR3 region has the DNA TGTGCCAGCAGCTTAGACTACACAGATACGCAGTATTTT. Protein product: CASSLDYTDTQYF.

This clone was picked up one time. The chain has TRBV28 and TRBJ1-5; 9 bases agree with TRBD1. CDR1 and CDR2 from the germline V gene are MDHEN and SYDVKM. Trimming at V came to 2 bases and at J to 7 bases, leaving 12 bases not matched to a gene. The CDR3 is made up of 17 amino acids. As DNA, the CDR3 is TGTGCCAGCAGTTTAAGGACAGGGGCCGACCTTAGGCAGCCCCAGCATTTT. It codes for CASSLRTGADLRQPQHF.

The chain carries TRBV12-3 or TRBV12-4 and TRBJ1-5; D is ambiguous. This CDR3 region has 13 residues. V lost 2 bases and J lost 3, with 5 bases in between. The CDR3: CASSLTNNQPQHF. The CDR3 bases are TGTGCCAGCAGTTTAACCAACAATCAGCCCCAGCATTTT.

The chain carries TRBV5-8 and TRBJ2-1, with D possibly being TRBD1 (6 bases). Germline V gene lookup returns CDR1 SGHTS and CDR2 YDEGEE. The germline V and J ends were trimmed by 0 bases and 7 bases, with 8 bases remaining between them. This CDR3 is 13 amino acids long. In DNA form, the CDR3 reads TGTGCCAGCAGCTTGGCCCAGGGGAATGAGCAGTTCTTC. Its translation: CASSLAQGNEQFF. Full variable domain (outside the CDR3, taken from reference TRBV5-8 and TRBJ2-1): EAGVTQSPTHLIKTRGQQATLRCSPISGHTSVYWYQQALGLGLQFLLWYDEGEERNRGNFPPRFSGRQFPNYSSELNVNALELEDSALYLCASSLAQGNEQFFGPGTRLTVL.

The CDR3 region is CASSLSTGKKAFF. As DNA, the CDR3 is TGTGCCAGCAGTTTATCGACAGGGAAGAAGGCTTTCTTT. This chain joins TRBV12-3 or TRBV12-4 and TRBJ1-1, with 7 positions matching TRBD1. CDR3 length: 13 residues. Trimming took 2 bases from V and 11 from J; bases not matched to a gene: 8.

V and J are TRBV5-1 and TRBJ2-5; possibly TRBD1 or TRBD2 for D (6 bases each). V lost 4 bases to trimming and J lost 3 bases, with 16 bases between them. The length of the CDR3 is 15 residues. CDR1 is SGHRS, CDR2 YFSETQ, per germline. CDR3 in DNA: TGCGCCAGCAGCCCGGGGGCAGGGAGAGAAGAGACCCAGTACTTC. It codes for CASSPGAGREETQYF.

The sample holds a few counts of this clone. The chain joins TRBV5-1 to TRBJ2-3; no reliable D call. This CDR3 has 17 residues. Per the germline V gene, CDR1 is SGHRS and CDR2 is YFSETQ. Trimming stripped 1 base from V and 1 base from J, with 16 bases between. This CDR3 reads CASSLSRSIYGTDTQYF. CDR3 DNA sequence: TGCGCCAGCAGCTTGTCTCGATCGATTTATGGCACAGATACGCAGTATTTT.

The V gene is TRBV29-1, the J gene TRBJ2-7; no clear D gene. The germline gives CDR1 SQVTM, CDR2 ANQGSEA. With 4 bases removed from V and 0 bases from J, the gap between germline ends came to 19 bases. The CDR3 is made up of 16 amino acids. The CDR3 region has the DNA TGCAGCGTTGCAAATTATAACGCTGGAAGCTCCTACGAGCAGTACGTC. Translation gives CSVANYNAGSSYEQYV.

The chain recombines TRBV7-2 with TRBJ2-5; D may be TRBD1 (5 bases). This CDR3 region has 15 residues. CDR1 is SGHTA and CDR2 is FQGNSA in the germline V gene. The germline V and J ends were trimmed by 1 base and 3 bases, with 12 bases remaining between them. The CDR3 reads CASSLDVGREETQYF. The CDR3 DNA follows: TGTGCCAGCAGCTTAGATGTCGGCAGGGAAGAGACCCAGTACTTC.

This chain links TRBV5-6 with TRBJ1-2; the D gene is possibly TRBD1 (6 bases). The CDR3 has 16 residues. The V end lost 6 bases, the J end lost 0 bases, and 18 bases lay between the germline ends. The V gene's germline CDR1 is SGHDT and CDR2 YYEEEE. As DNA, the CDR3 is TGTGCCAGCACCAAAGCAGGGGACCTTTCTAACTATGGCTACACCTTC. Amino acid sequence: CASTKAGDLSNYGYTF.

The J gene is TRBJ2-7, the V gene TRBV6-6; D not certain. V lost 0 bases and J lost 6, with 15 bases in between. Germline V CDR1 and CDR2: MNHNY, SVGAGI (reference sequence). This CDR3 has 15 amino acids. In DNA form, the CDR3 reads TGTGCCAGCAGTTACTCGCAATACCCCGTGGCCGAGCAGTACGTC. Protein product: CASSYSQYPVAEQYV.

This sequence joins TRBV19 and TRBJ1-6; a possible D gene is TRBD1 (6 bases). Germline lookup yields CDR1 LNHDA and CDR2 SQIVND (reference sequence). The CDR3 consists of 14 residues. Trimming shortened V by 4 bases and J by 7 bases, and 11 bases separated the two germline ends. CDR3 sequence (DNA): TGTGCCAGTAGTAATCAGGGGCTGAATTCACCCCTCCACTTT. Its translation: CASSNQGLNSPLHF.

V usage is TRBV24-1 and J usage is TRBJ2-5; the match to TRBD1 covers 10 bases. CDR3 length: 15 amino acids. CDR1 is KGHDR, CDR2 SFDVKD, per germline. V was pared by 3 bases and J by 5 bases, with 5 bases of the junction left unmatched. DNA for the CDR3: TGTGCCACCAGTGATATCGACAGGGGGCATGAGACCCAGTACTTC. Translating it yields CATSDIDRGHETQYF.